One T cell receptor (beta chain) is described in this entry. The CDR3 covers 13 residues. Germline CDR1 GTSNPN, CDR2 SVGIG (reference sequence). With 1 base removed from V and 6 bases from J, the gap between germline ends came to 12 bases. As for time point: blood 2 weeks post-SBRT. Sample treatment: 15 Gy SBRT to primary tumor, nephrectomy 4 weeks later. This renal cell carcinoma was of the clear cell type. Method: immunoSEQ multiplex PCR; TCRdb's copy keeps in-frame clones and lacks some. The sample includes 150,000 to 180,000 clones, roughly 86% of them seen just once. This sample is part of a study of radiation and T cells in renal cell carcinoma. Whole-study context: Nephrectomy followed 15 Gy stereotactic body radiation by 4 weeks.

This sequence originates from a woman aged 50 to 60 with renal cell carcinoma. V and J are TRBV30 and TRBJ1-2; D unresolved. The input for sequencing was blood, taken from a patient whose treatment included radiotherapy and nephrectomy. The CDR3 reads CAWSAGTQDGYTF. In nucleotides, the CDR3 is TGTGCCTGGAGTGCAGGAACTCAGGATGGCTACACCTTC. The complete variable domain, with remaining parts taken from reference TRBV30 and TRBJ1-2, reads SQTIHQWPATLVQPVGSPLSLECTVEGTSNPNLYWYRQAAGRGLQLLFYSVGIGQISSEVPQNLSASRPQDRQFILSSKKLLLSDSGFYLCAWSAGTQDGYTFGSGTRLTVV.